This TCR beta chain emerged from a study of blood T cell repertoires in COVID-19. Study-wide context: Material from acute and convalescent COVID-19 was sourced from the United States, Italy and Spain. T cells, B-cell-depleted T cells, or PBMCs provided the cDNA or gDNA that served as material.

The authors' processing: Using reference gene primer amplification, nucleated cell counts were estimated. Measured with immunoSEQ multiplex PCR; TCRdb has only the in-frame clones, and not every one. V and J calls and clone size come straight from that table; D and trimming were deduced from the DNA. This table has around 190,000 clones, approximately 84% appearing once. Germline V gives CDR1 SGHRS, CDR2 YFSETQ. V shed 0 bases and J 7 bases; nucleotides not matched to a gene: 9. The CDR3 runs to 16 residues. Material: peripheral blood. This sequence joins TRBV5-1 and TRBJ2-2, with 7 bases aligning to TRBD2. This receptor was identified in a human donor in a cohort sampled during active COVID-19. CDR3 loop: CASSLAGGYEIGELFF. The CDR3 nucleotides read TGCGCCAGCAGCTTGGCCGGGGGGTACGAAATCGGGGAGCTGTTTTTT. Filled out from reference TRBV5-1 and TRBJ2-2, the complete variable domain reads KAGVTQTPRYLIKTRGQQVTLSCSPISGHRSVSWYQQTPGQGLQFLFEYFSETQRNKGNFPGRFSGRQFSNSRSEMNVSTLELGDSALYLCASSLAGGYEIGELFFGEGSRLTVL.